This T cell receptor beta chain was identified in a study of cytomegalovirus exposure and HLA in healthy donors. Overall study findings and caveats: The study labeled more than 150 TCR beta chains cytomegalovirus-associated.

Using immunoSEQ multiplex PCR, the repertoire was profiled, and TCRdb retains in-frame clones only, with some absent. The sample lists about 140,000 clones, 80% to 90% occurring once. A word on this clone: Its matching antigen is unknown.

The CDR3 has 14 amino acids. J gave up 7 bases and V 5 bases, and 8 bases lay outside the gene matches. Germline loops: CDR1 SGHRS, CDR2 YFSETQ. The J gene is TRBJ1-4, the V gene TRBV5-1, with TRBD1 identical over 7 bases. This receptor was obtained from a woman under 30 in good health and CMV-seropositive. The specimen sequenced was PBMCs. The CDR3, as DNA: TGCGCCAGCAGTCCAGGGTCAGGGGGTGAAAAACTGTTTTTT. Residues: CASSPGSGGEKLFF.